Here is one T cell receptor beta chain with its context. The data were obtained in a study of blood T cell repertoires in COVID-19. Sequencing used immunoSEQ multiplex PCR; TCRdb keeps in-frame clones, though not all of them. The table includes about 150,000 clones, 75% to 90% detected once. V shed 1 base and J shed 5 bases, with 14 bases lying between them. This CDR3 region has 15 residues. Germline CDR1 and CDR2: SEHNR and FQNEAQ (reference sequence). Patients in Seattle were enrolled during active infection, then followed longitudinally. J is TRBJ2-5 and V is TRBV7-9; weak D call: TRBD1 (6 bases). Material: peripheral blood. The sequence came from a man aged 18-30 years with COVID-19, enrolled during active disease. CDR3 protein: CASSLVRGFWETQYF. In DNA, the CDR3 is TGTGCCAGCAGCTTAGTTAGGGGGTTCTGGGAGACCCAGTACTTC.